Listed here are 5 T cell receptor beta chains from one sample, sequenced in a study of T cell changes during pregnancy in multiple sclerosis. This table comes from immunoSEQ multiplex PCR, and its TCRdb copy is limited to in-frame clones, with some not included. The table shows tens of thousands of clones, with around 89% occurring only once. The source material was CD8+ T cells from peripheral blood mononuclear cells, sampled in the third trimester of pregnancy. These receptors were obtained from a female donor with multiple sclerosis, enrolled in a pregnancy study.

The chain is built from TRBV5-8 and TRBJ2-7, with D possibly TRBD1 on 6 matching bases. There are 13 residues in the CDR3. CDR1 and CDR2 (germline): SGHTS, YDEGEE. Trimming left V 9 bases short and J 0 bases short, with 13 bases between. CDR3 in DNA: TGTGCCACACGACAGGCGAGCTCCTACGAGCAGTACTTC. It encodes CATRQASSYEQYF.

Here the CDR3 reads CASSYGSYGYTF. The CDR3 DNA follows: TGTGCCAGCAGTTACGGCAGCTATGGCTACACCTTC. This sequence joins TRBV6-5 and TRBJ1-2; D gene ambiguous. CDR3 length: 12 amino acids. CDR1 and CDR2 from the germline V gene are MNHEY and SVGAGI. Trimming cost V 2 bases and J 4 bases, with 5 bases left between them.

The V gene is TRBV5-6, the J gene TRBJ1-2, with D unresolved. V lost 4 bases to trimming and J lost 1 base, with 17 bases between them. The CDR3 is made up of 16 amino acids. CDR1 SGHDT and CDR2 YYEEEE come from the germline V gene. The CDR3 nucleotides are TGTGCCAGCAGCCCGCGGGTCGGTGTGTTTAACTATGGCTACACCTTC. This translates into CASSPRVGVFNYGYTF.

The V and J genes are TRBV30 and TRBJ1-5, with TRBD1 matching 7 bases. The CDR3 is made up of 18 amino acids. In germline, CDR1 is GTSNPN, CDR2 SVGIG (reference sequence). Losses at the gene ends were 1 base for V and 1 base for J; bases not matched to a gene: 13. The CDR3, as DNA: TGTGCCTGGAGTGAGCCCCCCGGACAGGAAAGAAGCAATCAGCCCCAGCATTTT. Translation: CAWSEPPGQERSNQPQHF.

The chain carries TRBV7-9 and TRBJ2-7, with no clear D. Trimming removed 6 bases at V and 0 bases at J, with 12 bases between. Germline lookup yields CDR1 SEHNR and CDR2 FQNEAQ (reference sequence). The CDR3 contains 14 residues. CDR3 bases: TGTGCCAGCAGTCACCCAGCGAGCTCCTACGAGCAGTACTTC. Translated: CASSHPASSYEQYF.